This passage covers 30 T cell receptor beta chains from one sample sequenced in a study of CD8 T cells in ankylosing spondylitis. TCRdb processed the 5' RACE reads anew with MiXCR; each CDR3 protein has one entry. The sample contains under 170,000 distinct CDR3 sequences, around 42% of which appear only once. Sequencing was done on a sample of synovial fluid, either unsorted or a sorted T cell fraction (not recorded which). These receptors were collected from a male donor with ankylosing spondylitis.

The J gene is TRBJ1-1, the V gene TRBV9, with TRBD1 identical over 7 bases. The CDR3 contains 14 residues. Germline-derived CDR1 and CDR2 are SGDLS and YYNGEE. Germline trimming cut 4 bases from V and 3 bases from J; bases unmatched to any gene: 6. The CDR3 DNA reads TGTGCCAGCAGCCCCAGACAGGGTGACACTGAAGCTTTCTTT. It codes for CASSPRQGDTEAFF.

This clonotype appeared a few times. This chain uses TRBV14 with TRBJ1-1; the D is unclear. Germline CDR1 SGHDN, CDR2 FVKESK. The length of the CDR3 is 15 residues. V dropped 0 bases and J dropped 7 bases, with 15 bases sitting between them. CDR3 DNA sequence: TGTGCCAGCAGCCAAGATGAGGGCCCTTGGGGTGAAGCTTTCTTT. This translates into CASSQDEGPWGEAFF.

The chain's CDR3 is CASSLASTSTDTQYF. DNA of the CDR3: TGTGCCAGCAGTTTGGCTTCCACTAGCACAGATACGCAGTATTTT. The gene calls are TRBV28 and TRBJ2-3, with D hard to call. Germline CDR1 and CDR2: MDHEN and SYDVKM. The CDR3 loop spans 15 amino acids. Trimming shortened V by 3 bases and J by 0 bases, and 10 bases separated the two germline ends.

This rearrangement joins TRBV15 to TRBJ2-7; D ambiguous. The germline CDR1 and CDR2 sequences are LNHNV and YYDKDF (reference sequence). This CDR3 has 15 amino acids. V shed 3 bases and J shed 2 bases, with 14 bases lying between them. CDR3: CATSSGESGPYEQYF. Here the CDR3 DNA reads TGTGCCACCAGCAGTGGAGAGTCCGGGCCCTACGAGCAGTACTTC.

This clonotype was recorded a few times. The rearrangement links TRBV6-1 to TRBJ1-3; the D is unclear. The CDR3 covers 14 residues. Between the trimmed V and J ends, which lost 7 bases and 1 base, there was a span of 11 bases. Germline CDR1 MNHNS, CDR2 SASEGT. CDR3 in amino acids: CASKSADSGNTIYF. CDR3 DNA sequence: TGTGCCAGCAAAAGCGCGGATTCTGGAAACACCATATATTTT.

This clonotype was counted only a few times. This chain uses TRBV11-2 with TRBJ2-2; 7 bases line up with TRBD2. The CDR3 consists of 17 residues. V trimming: 5 bases; J trimming: 1 base; junction bases outside the gene matches: 10. Germline values: CDR1 SGHAT, CDR2 FQNNGV. CDR3: CASSLSSGGENTGELFF. The CDR3 DNA reads as TGTGCCAGCAGCCTATCTAGCGGCGGTGAGAACACCGGGGAGCTGTTTTTT.

The chain combines TRBV20-1 with TRBJ2-7; possibly TRBD1 for D (5 bases). Germline CDR1 DFQATT, CDR2 SNEGSKA (reference sequence). The CDR3 totals 16 residues. V lost 5 bases, J lost 3 bases, and 23 bases lay in between. This chain's CDR3 is CSAHHPGQVGNYEQYF. The CDR3, as DNA: TGCAGTGCTCACCACCCTGGACAAGTCGGAAACTACGAGCAGTACTTC.

This clonotype was seen a handful of times. The chain uses TRBV6-4 and TRBJ2-1; 8 bases align to TRBD2. Per the germline V gene, CDR1 is MRHNA and CDR2 is SNTAGT. The CDR3 has 14 amino acids. After removal of 3 bases from V and 7 bases from J, the junction contained 5 bases not matched to a gene. The CDR3 coding sequence is TGTGCCAGCAGTGAGGGACTAGAAGCTAATGAGCAGTTCTTC. As protein: CASSEGLEANEQFF.

The chain uses TRBV11-2 and TRBJ2-1; the match to TRBD2 covers 7 bases. Germline values: CDR1 SGHAT, CDR2 FQNNGV. V was clipped by 2 bases and J by 7 bases; unmatched bases: 17. The CDR3 consists of 18 residues. The CDR3 protein is CASSLIKVGGPLSNEQFF. Written as DNA, the CDR3 is TGTGCCAGCAGCTTAATTAAAGTGGGAGGGCCCCTTTCGAATGAGCAGTTCTTC.

The V call is TRBV5-5, the J call TRBJ2-7; tentatively, D is TRBD2 (6 bases). Germline values: CDR1 SGHKS, CDR2 YYEKEE (reference sequence). The CDR3 is 15 residues long. Trimming shortened V by 6 bases and J by 5 bases, and 21 bases separated the two germline ends. The CDR3, as DNA: TGTGCCAGCACCCCTGAGGGCCTAGCGTCCCACGAGCAGTACTTC. Its translation: CASTPEGLASHEQYF.

The count of this clonotype is one. This sequence joins TRBV5-5 and TRBJ2-5; maybe TRBD1 (5 bases). The CDR3 spans 16 residues. Germline CDR1 and CDR2: SGHKS and YYEKEE (reference sequence). The V gene lost 2 bases and the J gene lost 4 bases, with 18 bases spanning the gap. CDR3 residues: CASSFPQGGLVETQYF. The CDR3 DNA is TGTGCCAGCAGCTTTCCGCAGGGTGGTCTCGTAGAGACCCAGTACTTC. The variable domain in full, with the rest retrieved from reference TRBV5-5 and TRBJ2-5, is DAGVTQSPTHLIKTRGQQVTLRCSPISGHKSVSWYQQVLGQGPQFIFQYYEKEERGRGNFPDRFSARQFPNYSSELNVNALLLGDSALYLCASSFPQGGLVETQYFGPGTRLLVL.

This clonotype was found a few times. The chain links TRBV28 to TRBJ2-2, with a possible D match to TRBD1 (6 bases). V was trimmed by 5 bases and J by 2 bases, leaving 15 bases between them. The CDR3 loop spans 16 amino acids. CDR1 and CDR2 (germline): MDHEN, SYDVKM. In DNA form, the CDR3 reads TGTGCCAGCAGTACTCCCCCGGACAGCAACACCGGGGAGCTGTTTTTT. Amino acids: CASSTPPDSNTGELFF.

This chain uses TRBV10-3 with TRBJ2-3; tentative D call: TRBD2 (6 bases). Trimming pared 2 bases from V and 0 bases from J, leaving 18 bases between. CDR3 length: 18 amino acids. Germline-derived CDR1 and CDR2 are ENHRY and SYGVKD. The CDR3 here is CAISEPPGLVTSTDTQYF. The CDR3 nucleotides are TGTGCCATCAGTGAGCCTCCGGGACTGGTGACTAGCACAGATACGCAGTATTTT.

The chain employs TRBV11-1 and TRBJ2-7; D gene unclear. V was cut by 1 base and J by 5 bases, with 24 bases left in between. The CDR3 totals 18 residues. Germline-derived CDR1 and CDR2 are SGHAT and FQDESV (reference sequence). The CDR3 loop is CASSLDCPCNDAAHEQYF. The CDR3 bases are TGTGCCAGCAGCTTAGACTGCCCTTGTAACGACGCGGCCCACGAGCAGTACTTC.

V and J are TRBV24-1 and TRBJ2-7, with D unclear. Germline V lookup: CDR1 KGHDR, CDR2 SFDVKD. V lost 5 bases to trimming and J lost 5 bases, with 24 bases between them. The CDR3 has 17 amino acids. CDR3 DNA sequence: TGTGCCACCAGTGCTGGCTTGGGTAGGGCCTTTTTCGACGAGCAGTACTTC. Translated: CATSAGLGRAFFDEQYF.

The chain is built from TRBV12-3 or TRBV12-4 and TRBJ1-1; D is uncertain. The CDR3 has 14 amino acids. Trimming removed 2 bases from V and 1 base from J, with 8 bases in between. The CDR3 is CASSLRRRNTEAFF. The CDR3 DNA reads as TGTGCCAGCAGTTTACGGAGGAGGAACACTGAAGCTTTCTTT.

The chain uses TRBV7-9 and TRBJ1-1, with a weak D call TRBD1 (5 bases). V lost 2 bases, J lost 0 bases, and 13 bases lay in between. This CDR3 spans 16 amino acids. Looked up from germline, CDR1 is SEHNR and CDR2 is FQNEAQ (reference sequence). CDR3 coding DNA: TGTGCCAGCAGCTTACGCACGGGGCGGATGAACACTGAAGCTTTCTTT. Translation: CASSLRTGRMNTEAFF.

The rearrangement joins TRBV5-1 to TRBJ2-3; D unclear. V was pared by 0 bases and J by 2 bases, with 7 bases between. Germline-derived CDR1 and CDR2 are SGHRS and YFSETQ. CDR3 length equals 14 residues. CDR3 region: CASSLATNTDTQYF. In DNA, the CDR3 is TGCGCCAGCAGCTTGGCCACTAACACAGATACGCAGTATTTT.

This chain joins TRBV7-6 and TRBJ2-2, with 8 bases that match TRBD2. The CDR3 is made up of 15 amino acids. The germline CDR1 and CDR2 sequences are SGHVS and FNYEAQ. The junction had 6 bases not matched to a gene; V was cut back by 6 bases and J by 3 bases. CDR3 DNA sequence: TGTGCCAGCAGTTCACTAGCGGAAGACACCGGGGAGCTGTTTTTT. Its protein is CASSSLAEDTGELFF.

In this sample, this clonotype turned up many times. This sequence joins TRBV4-2 and TRBJ2-7; the match to TRBD2 covers 8 bases. The V and J ends lost 0 bases and 6 bases, in that order; junction bases with no gene match: 10. Germline assignment: CDR1 LGHNA and CDR2 YNFKEQ. CDR3 length equals 16 residues. The chain's CDR3 is CASSQDGGAGASEQYF. CDR3 sequence (DNA): TGTGCCAGCAGCCAAGATGGAGGAGCGGGAGCTTCCGAGCAGTACTTC.

This rearrangement joins TRBV5-1 to TRBJ1-5; the match to TRBD1 covers 8 bases. Germline trimming cut 3 bases from V and 4 bases from J; bases unmatched to any gene: 0. Germline V lookup: CDR1 SGHRS, CDR2 YFSETQ. CDR3 size: 13 residues. In DNA, the CDR3 is TGCGCCAGCAGCTGGACAGGGAATCAGCCCCAGCATTTT. The encoded protein is CASSWTGNQPQHF.

This clonotype was found a few times. This rearrangement joins TRBV5-1 to TRBJ2-7, with TRBD1 as a possible D gene (6 bases). This CDR3 region has 15 residues. Germline V gene lookup returns CDR1 SGHRS and CDR2 YFSETQ. Trimming shortened V by 0 bases and J by 4 bases, and 14 bases separated the two germline ends. CDR3 nucleotide sequence: TGCGCCAGCAGCTTGGCCAGGGGAGTGTCTTACGAGCAGTACTTC. It is translated as CASSLARGVSYEQYF. Filled out from reference TRBV5-1 and TRBJ2-7, the complete variable domain reads KAGVTQTPRYLIKTRGQQVTLSCSPISGHRSVSWYQQTPGQGLQFLFEYFSETQRNKGNFPGRFSGRQFSNSRSEMNVSTLELGDSALYLCASSLARGVSYEQYFGPGTRLTVT.

The chain has TRBV12-3 or TRBV12-4 and TRBJ2-3; TRBD1 or TRBD2 may be the D gene (5 bases each). The V end lost 3 bases, the J end lost 1 base, and 8 bases lay between the germline ends. The CDR3 loop spans 14 amino acids. CDR3 sequence: CASSFGDRTDTQYF. CDR3 bases: TGTGCCAGCAGTTTTGGGGACCGCACAGATACGCAGTATTTT.

The chain employs TRBV6-5 and TRBJ1-6, with D tentatively TRBD1 (6 bases). The V end lost 0 bases, the J end lost 11 bases, and 14 bases lay between the germline ends. Germline V CDR1 and CDR2: MNHEY, SVGAGI. CDR3 length equals 15 residues. CDR3 DNA: TGTGCCAGCAGTTACTCACAGGGCCGAGGGACACCCCTCCACTTT. This encodes CASSYSQGRGTPLHF.

The chain links TRBV20-1 to TRBJ1-2; 9 nucleotides match TRBD1. There are 14 residues in the CDR3. The junction had 6 bases not matched to a gene; V was cut back by 3 bases and J by 4 bases. The V gene's germline CDR1 is DFQATT and CDR2 SNEGSKA (reference sequence). The DNA of the CDR3 is TGCAGTGCTAGTTTAAGGACAGGGGCCTATGGCTACACCTTC. The encoded protein is CSASLRTGAYGYTF.

This clonotype was counted once. The genes are TRBV6-1 and TRBJ2-7; 8 nucleotides line up with TRBD2. The CDR3 spans 15 residues. After removal of 2 bases from V and 5 bases from J, the junction contained 8 bases not matched to a gene. Germline CDR1 and CDR2: MNHNS and SASEGT. DNA of the CDR3: TGTGCCAGCAGTGAATGGGCGGGAGGTGCCAACGAGCAGTACTTC. Its translation is CASSEWAGGANEQYF.

The chain carries TRBV28 and TRBJ1-1; TRBD1 might be the D (5 bases). Germline CDR1 is MDHEN and CDR2 is SYDVKM. CDR3 length: 15 amino acids. V was shortened by 1 base and J by 3 bases, with 12 bases between the two germline ends. CDR3 coding DNA: TGTGCCAGCAGTTTATTGGAGCAAGGGGACACTGAAGCTTTCTTT. It specifies CASSLLEQGDTEAFF.

V is TRBV6-1 and J is TRBJ2-1; D is unclear. From germline, CDR1 is MNHNS and CDR2 SASEGT. The CDR3 has 15 amino acids. Between the trimmed V and J ends, which lost 8 bases and 6 bases, there was a span of 20 bases. The CDR3 sequence: CASYGWLESSNEQFF. CDR3 nucleotides: TGTGCCAGCTACGGCTGGTTGGAGTCGTCCAATGAGCAGTTCTTC.

The J gene is TRBJ2-3, the V gene TRBV6-2 or TRBV6-3; no firm D call. This CDR3 has 14 amino acids. Per the germline V gene, CDR1 is MNHEY and CDR2 is SVGEGT. Trimming removed 2 bases from V and 4 bases from J, with 10 bases in between. The CDR3 here is CASSYDAESDTQYF. CDR3 nucleotides: TGTGCCAGCAGTTACGATGCGGAGTCAGATACGCAGTATTTT.

This chain links TRBV12-3 or TRBV12-4 with TRBJ2-5; tentatively, D is TRBD1 or TRBD2 (5 bases each). The V end was cut by 5 bases, the J end by 7 bases, with 17 bases between. The CDR3 spans 14 residues. In DNA, the CDR3 is TGTGCCAGCAGTCAAGCGGCAGGGTGGGGGACCCAGTACTTC. Translating it yields CASSQAAGWGTQYF.